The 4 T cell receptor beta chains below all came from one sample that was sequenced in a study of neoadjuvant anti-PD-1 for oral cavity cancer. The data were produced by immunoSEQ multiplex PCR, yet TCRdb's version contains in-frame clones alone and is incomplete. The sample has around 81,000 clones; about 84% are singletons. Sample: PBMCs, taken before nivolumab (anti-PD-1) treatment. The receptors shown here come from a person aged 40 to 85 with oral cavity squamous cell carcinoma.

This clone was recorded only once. This CDR3 reads CASSEAAQGVGELFF. The CDR3, as DNA: TGTGCCAGCAGTGAAGCAGCGCAGGGGGTGGGGGAGCTGTTTTTT. This rearrangement joins TRBV2 to TRBJ2-2; TRBD1 matches 7 bases. This CDR3 comprises 15 residues. Per the germline V gene, CDR1 is SNHLY and CDR2 is FYNNEI. Germline trimming cut 0 bases from V and 8 bases from J; bases unmatched to any gene: 6.

The CDR3 bases are TGTGCCAGCAGCTTGGCCGGGACCAAGTCCCAGCATTTT. This encodes CASSLAGTKSQHF. The genes are TRBV5-6 and TRBJ1-5, with D tentatively TRBD1 (5 bases). This CDR3 region has 13 residues. Per the germline V gene, CDR1 is SGHDT and CDR2 is YYEEEE. Trimming took off 0 bases at V and 11 bases at J, with 12 bases between the two ends.

The CDR3 reads CASQLRLDSYEQYF. CDR3 DNA: TGTGCCAGCCAGCTCCGGCTGGATTCCTACGAGCAGTACTTC. The gene calls are TRBV27 and TRBJ2-7, with D unresolved. Germline loops: CDR1 MNHEY, CDR2 SMNVEV (reference sequence). V was trimmed by 8 bases and J by 1 base, leaving 15 bases between them. This CDR3 region has 14 residues.

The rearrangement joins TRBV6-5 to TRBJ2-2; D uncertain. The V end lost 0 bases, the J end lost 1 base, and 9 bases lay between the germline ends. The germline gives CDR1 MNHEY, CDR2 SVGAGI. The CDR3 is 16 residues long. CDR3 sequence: CASSYSIPGNTGELFF. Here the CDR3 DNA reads TGTGCCAGCAGTTACTCGATCCCTGGGAACACCGGGGAGCTGTTTTTT.